The 14 T cell receptor beta chains below come from one sample, sequenced in a study of cytomegalovirus exposure and HLA in healthy donors. 13 Jbeta primers and 60 Vbeta primers were used for the PCR. TCRdb keeps only in-frame clones here, not all; method: immunoSEQ multiplex PCR. The sample holds about 190,000 clones, 85% seen once. Sequenced: PBMCs. The source of these receptors is a boy aged 2 to 10 in good health and CMV-seronegative.

Only one count was recorded for this clone. CDR3 coding DNA: TGTGCCAGCAGGGCCGGACAGCGCCAACCGGAGACCCAGTACTTC. Residues: CASRAGQRQPETQYF. The chain uses TRBV2 and TRBJ2-5, with a weak D call TRBD1 (6 bases). CDR1 and CDR2 from the germline V gene are SNHLY and FYNNEI. Trimming pared 6 bases from V and 5 bases from J, leaving 19 bases between. The CDR3 totals 15 residues.

The chain has TRBV10-3 and TRBJ2-7, with TRBD1 as a possible D gene (5 bases). The germline gives CDR1 ENHRY, CDR2 SYGVKD. Trimming took off 2 bases at V and 5 bases at J, with 13 bases between the two ends. This CDR3 spans 14 amino acids. The CDR3 sequence: CAISENNRLDEQYV. The CDR3 nucleotides read TGTGCCATCAGTGAGAATAACAGGTTGGACGAGCAGTACGTC.

The chain combines TRBV9 with TRBJ2-1; TRBD2 matches 12 bases. CDR3 length: 15 residues. V dropped 2 bases and J dropped 5; count of bases not matched to a gene: 2. CDR1 and CDR2 from the germline V gene are SGDLS and YYNGEE. The DNA of the CDR3 is TGTGCCAGCAGCGTCGGACTAGCGGGGAACAATGAGCAGTTCTTC. The encoded protein is CASSVGLAGNNEQFF.

The chain uses TRBV5-1 and TRBJ1-2; weak D call: TRBD1 (6 bases). The V gene's germline CDR1 is SGHRS and CDR2 YFSETQ. The V end was cut by 2 bases, the J end by 4 bases, with 6 bases between. The CDR3 has 12 residues. The CDR3 sequence: CASSLGGYGYTF. The CDR3 nucleotides read TGCGCCAGCAGCTTAGGGGGCTATGGCTACACCTTC. Based on the CDR3 plus reference TRBV5-1 and TRBJ1-2, the full variable domain is KAGVTQTPRYLIKTRGQQVTLSCSPISGHRSVSWYQQTPGQGLQFLFEYFSETQRNKGNFPGRFSGRQFSNSRSEMNVSTLELGDSALYLCASSLGGYGYTFGSGTRLTVV.

The chain recombines TRBV5-1 with TRBJ2-1, with D hard to call. There are 13 residues in the CDR3. Germline-derived CDR1 and CDR2 are SGHRS and YFSETQ. V lost 0 bases and J 5 bases, leaving 6 bases between the germline ends. The DNA for the CDR3 is TGCGCCAGCAGCTTGGGTCGGGACAATGAGCAGTTCTTC. Amino acids: CASSLGRDNEQFF.

The table lists this clone with a few counts. V usage is TRBV5-5 and J usage is TRBJ2-7; 11 bases match TRBD1. J was trimmed by 6 bases and V by 4 bases; bases with no gene match: 12. Germline V gene data show CDR1 as SGHKS and CDR2 as YYEKEE (reference sequence). The CDR3 consists of 16 residues. Here the CDR3 DNA reads TGTGCCAGCAGCCCCTTCCGGGGACAGGGGGTAGTCGAGCAGTACGTC. Its protein is CASSPFRGQGVVEQYV.

The chain uses TRBV11-2 and TRBJ1-1, with 7 bases aligning to TRBD1. Germline-derived CDR1 and CDR2 are SGHAT and FQNNGV. V shed 5 bases, J shed 1 base, and the junction held 4 bases outside the gene matches. The CDR3 consists of 14 residues. This CDR3 reads CASSHRGGNTEAFF. In DNA, the CDR3 is TGTGCCAGCAGCCACAGGGGAGGGAACACTGAAGCTTTCTTT.

The V and J genes are TRBV5-6 and TRBJ1-1; 8 bases are a match to TRBD1. Germline loops: CDR1 SGHDT, CDR2 YYEEEE. V dropped 5 bases and J dropped 0; count of bases not matched to a gene: 6. This CDR3 contains 15 residues. The CDR3 reads CASRTIRGLNTEAFF. CDR3 bases: TGTGCCAGCAGAACAATCAGGGGGCTGAACACTGAAGCTTTCTTT. Complete variable domain (other parts from reference TRBV5-6 and TRBJ1-1): DAGVTQSPTHLIKTRGQQVTLRCSPKSGHDTVSWYQQALGQGPQFIFQYYEEEERQRGNFPDRFSGHQFPNYSSELNVNALLLGDSALYLCASRTIRGLNTEAFFGQGTRLTVV.

The V gene is TRBV9, the J gene TRBJ2-1; 13 bases map to TRBD2. Germline V lookup: CDR1 SGDLS, CDR2 YYNGEE. The CDR3 is made up of 15 amino acids. V gave up 3 bases and J gave up 8 bases; unmatched junction bases: 5. This chain's CDR3 is CASSEGLAGSDEQFF. The CDR3, as DNA: TGTGCCAGCAGCGAGGGACTAGCGGGATCGGATGAGCAGTTCTTC.

The chain uses TRBV2 and TRBJ2-1, with 11 bases lining up with TRBD2. Trimming cost V 4 bases and J 4 bases; bases outside gene matches: 3. The V gene's germline CDR1 is SNHLY and CDR2 FYNNEI. The CDR3 has 15 residues. As DNA, the CDR3 is TGTGCCAGCAGTGCGACTAGCGGGGCATACAATGAGCAGTTCTTC. It is translated as CASSATSGAYNEQFF.

In regard to this clone: Relative to the germline gene, one junction end is altered; a read error may explain this. The gene calls are TRBV7-9 and TRBJ1-4; D gene uncertain. The CDR3 is 16 amino acids. The germline gives CDR1 SEHNR, CDR2 FQNEAQ (reference sequence). CDR3 nucleotides: TGTTCCAGCAGCCCCCTAGGCGGGGATGTAGGGGAAAAACTGTTTTTT. This sequence encodes CSSSPLGGDVGEKLFF.

The count of this clone is one. The chain joins TRBV19 to TRBJ2-3; 8 bases align to TRBD2. Unmatched junction bases numbered 10, after V lost 5 bases and J lost 6 bases. Germline CDR1 and CDR2: LNHDA and SQIVND (reference sequence). The CDR3 extends over 15 amino acids. The CDR3 spells CASSPRGSGEDTQYF. The CDR3 region has the DNA TGTGCCAGTAGTCCTCGGGGTAGCGGGGAGGATACGCAGTATTTT.

V is TRBV6-1 and J is TRBJ2-3, with TRBD2 identical over 7 bases. V lost 7 bases to trimming and J lost 4 bases; unmatched junction nucleotides: 11. Germline V gene data show CDR1 as MNHNS and CDR2 as SASEGT. The length of the CDR3 is 15 residues. For the CDR3, the DNA is TGTGCCAGCATAGGACTAGTCTTGAGGTCAGATACGCAGTATTTT. This encodes CASIGLVLRSDTQYF.

The CDR3 DNA reads as TGTGCCAGCAGCCCTATCCACTACGAGCAGTACGTC. It yields the protein CASSPIHYEQYV. V is TRBV7-9 and J is TRBJ2-7; D is uncertain. Trimming took off 5 bases at V and 3 bases at J, with 8 bases between the two ends. CDR1 and CDR2 (germline): SEHNR, FQNEAQ (reference sequence). The CDR3 consists of 12 residues.